This T cell receptor beta chain came from a study of cytomegalovirus exposure and HLA in healthy donors. V dropped 7 bases and J dropped 5 bases, with 15 bases sitting between them. The CDR3 spans 13 residues. Germline assignment: CDR1 GTSNPN and CDR2 SVGIG (reference sequence). This clone was detected only once. Only in-frame clones appear in the TCRdb table, and some are missing; sequencing was by immunoSEQ multiplex PCR. This table holds about 220,000 clones, about 89% found once. Input material: PBMCs. The TCR sequence derives from a young woman in good health and CMV-seronegative. The V gene is TRBV30, the J gene TRBJ1-5; TRBD1 might be the D (6 bases). The CDR3 is CALLSGADQPQHF. In nucleotides, the CDR3 is TGTGCCTTACTCTCAGGGGCGGATCAGCCCCAGCATTTT.